The 20 T cell receptor beta chains below come from one sample, sequenced in a study of T cell repertoires in cytomegalovirus infection (dated by TCRdb to about 2019). Explained via the paper, the treatment or condition label denotes: in vitro stimulation with specific CMV peptide epitopes to enrich CMV-specific T cells. Sequencing was performed on an Illumina HiSeq 1500. Through fastp at Q25 and MiXCR, TCRdb rebuilt clones from the public reads, retaining in-frame beta chains. Rows are unified per CDR3 protein, each entry keeping the most common DNA and genes. Counted in this sample were roughly 730,000 distinct CDR3 sequences; around a third of them appeared once. Of the sample, 18% falls within the top ten clones. These receptors lack a known antigen. The specimen comprised cultured PBMCs, sampled from culture after CMV antigen stimulation. These TCRs come from a human donor in good health (CMV status not recorded). Some clones in this sample may be carry-over from other donors' samples.

V is TRBV18 and J is TRBJ1-4; D gene ambiguous. Trimming took 6 bases from V and 3 from J, leaving 11 bases between them. The CDR3 has 14 amino acids. CDR1 is KGHSH and CDR2 is LQKENI in the germline V gene. The CDR3 loop reads CASSPGFPNEKLFF. The CDR3 coding sequence is TGTGCCAGCTCCCCGGGATTCCCTAATGAAAAACTGTTTTTT.

This clonotype was counted a few times. The V and J genes are TRBV20-1 and TRBJ1-1; maybe TRBD1 (6 bases). The CDR3 extends over 14 amino acids. V gave up 1 base and J gave up 4 bases, with 13 bases separating them. CDR1 is DFQATT, CDR2 SNEGSKA, per germline (reference sequence). The CDR3 bases are TGCAGTGCTAGAGTACAGGGCGGGTCCACTGAAGCTTTCTTT. Translation gives CSARVQGGSTEAFF.

The chain employs TRBV5-4 and TRBJ2-1; 12 bases agree with TRBD2. The CDR3 covers 16 residues. V shed 4 bases, J shed 2 bases, and the junction held 4 bases outside the gene matches. From germline, CDR1 is SGHNT and CDR2 YYREEE (reference sequence). CDR3 DNA sequence: TGTGCCAGCAGCCCGGGACTAGCGGGCCCCTACAATGAGCAGTTCTTC. Its protein product is CASSPGLAGPYNEQFF.

This clonotype has only a few counts. The rearrangement links TRBV6-1 to TRBJ2-5; D is uncertain. Germline loops: CDR1 MNHNS, CDR2 SASEGT. V was shortened by 4 bases and J by 2 bases, with 8 bases between the two germline ends. The CDR3 is 13 amino acids. Here the CDR3 DNA reads TGTGCCAGCAGTGCCAACTCACAAGAGACCCAGTACTTC. It encodes CASSANSQETQYF.

The chain links TRBV4-3 to TRBJ1-2; 8 nucleotides match TRBD1. Germline CDR1 is LGHNA and CDR2 is YSLEER. The CDR3 has 15 residues. Trimming cost V 2 bases and J 7 bases; bases outside gene matches: 9. CDR3 sequence reads: CASSQRSQGAFGYTF. The CDR3 DNA follows: TGCGCCAGCAGCCAACGATCGCAGGGGGCCTTTGGCTACACCTTC.

This sequence joins TRBV29-1 and TRBJ1-2; D is unclear. Between the trimmed V and J ends, which lost 0 bases and 8 bases, there was a span of 10 bases. This CDR3 has 12 residues. CDR1 SQVTM and CDR2 ANQGSEA come from the germline V gene. CDR3 amino acids: CSVEDAAGGYTF. Written as DNA, the CDR3 is TGCAGCGTTGAAGACGCGGCCGGGGGCTACACCTTC.

The rearrangement uses TRBV4-1 and TRBJ2-1; either TRBD1 or TRBD2 may supply D (5 bases each). Germline-derived CDR1 and CDR2 are MGHRA and YSYEKL. V lost 4 bases to trimming and J lost 8 bases, with 15 bases between them. The CDR3 spans 14 residues. The CDR3 nucleotides read TGCGCCAGCAGCCCTAGCCGGGGCGCAGATGAGCAGTTCTTC. As protein: CASSPSRGADEQFF.

There are many counts of this clonotype. The V and J genes are TRBV7-2 and TRBJ2-7; 9 nucleotides align to TRBD2. The CDR3 totals 16 residues. Germline V lookup: CDR1 SGHTA, CDR2 FQGNSA. V was pared by 1 base and J by 4 bases, with 8 bases of the junction left unmatched. The CDR3 sequence: CASSLVMREGEYEQYF. The CDR3 nucleotides are TGTGCCAGCAGCTTAGTCATGCGGGAGGGAGAATACGAGCAGTACTTC.

This clonotype was observed a handful of times. The rearrangement uses TRBV11-2 and TRBJ1-6, with D possibly matching TRBD1 (6 bases). The CDR3 sequence is 18 residues long. Germline values: CDR1 SGHAT, CDR2 FQNNGV. The V gene lost 1 base and the J gene lost 3 bases, with 16 bases spanning the gap. The CDR3: CASSLVGGRKVYNSPLHF. The CDR3 DNA is TGTGCCAGCAGCTTAGTGGGGGGGCGCAAAGTCTATAATTCACCCCTCCACTTT.

The chain joins TRBV18 to TRBJ1-2; no reliable D call. Germline values: CDR1 KGHSH, CDR2 LQKENI. V was clipped by 2 bases and J by 5 bases, with 12 bases between them. The CDR3 sequence is 14 residues long. DNA for the CDR3: TGTGCCAGCTCACCAGAGTTCGGGGAGTATGGCTACACCTTC. This gives the protein CASSPEFGEYGYTF.

This clonotype was observed many times. The V call is TRBV7-2, the J call TRBJ2-3; weak D call: TRBD2 (5 bases). The CDR3 contains 14 residues. Trimming took off 3 bases at V and 3 bases at J, with 10 bases between the two ends. In germline, CDR1 is SGHTA, CDR2 FQGNSA. CDR3 amino acids: CASSFGGETDTQYF. In DNA, the CDR3 is TGTGCCAGCAGCTTCGGAGGAGAGACAGATACGCAGTATTTT. The entire variable domain, with the rest obtained from reference TRBV7-2 and TRBJ2-3, is as follows: GAGVSQSPSNKVTEKGKDVELRCDPISGHTALYWYRQSLGQGLEFLIYFQGNSAPDKSGLPSDRFSAERTGGSVSTLTIQRTQQEDSAVYLCASSFGGETDTQYFGPGTRLTVL.

There are a few counts of this clonotype. The chain carries TRBV7-2 and TRBJ1-1; D is unclear. Trimming left V 2 bases short and J 7 bases short, with 14 bases between. CDR3 length equals 14 residues. Germline CDR1 reads SGHTA; CDR2 reads FQGNSA. CDR3 loop: CASSLYQVLGEAFF. The DNA for the CDR3 is TGTGCCAGCAGCTTATATCAGGTTCTGGGTGAAGCTTTCTTT. Full variable domain (missing parts from reference TRBV7-2 and TRBJ1-1): GAGVSQSPSNKVTEKGKDVELRCDPISGHTALYWYRQSLGQGLEFLIYFQGNSAPDKSGLPSDRFSAERTGGSVSTLTIQRTQQEDSAVYLCASSLYQVLGEAFFGQGTRLTVV.

V gene TRBV28 combines with J gene TRBJ2-7; D may be TRBD1 (5 bases). CDR1 and CDR2 (germline): MDHEN, SYDVKM. The germline V and J ends were trimmed by 7 bases and 5 bases, with 9 bases remaining between them. The length of the CDR3 is 11 residues. CDR3 sequence reads: CASKGFDEQYF. In DNA, the CDR3 is TGTGCCAGCAAGGGGTTCGACGAGCAGTACTTC.

This clonotype was observed at least ten times. The chain is built from TRBV7-2 and TRBJ2-3, with no clear D. The CDR3 runs to 14 residues. V was shortened by 1 base and J by 1 base, with 6 bases between the two germline ends. Germline values: CDR1 SGHTA, CDR2 FQGNSA. The CDR3 nucleotides are TGTGCCAGCAGCTTAGGCTTAGGCACAGATACGCAGTATTTT. Translation: CASSLGLGTDTQYF.

In its sample, this clonotype was seen a few times. This rearrangement joins TRBV28 to TRBJ2-5; no reliable D call. Trimming cost V 8 bases and J 5 bases, with 9 bases left between them. CDR3 length: 11 amino acids. Germline V gene data show CDR1 as MDHEN and CDR2 as SYDVKM. CDR3: CASGSSETQYF. The CDR3 DNA reads as TGTGCCAGCGGATCGTCCGAGACCCAGTACTTC.

The rearrangement joins TRBV20-1 to TRBJ1-2; the D is unclear. V lost 0 bases to trimming and J lost 6 bases, with 14 bases between them. The CDR3 spans 14 residues. CDR1 is DFQATT and CDR2 is SNEGSKA in the germline V gene (reference sequence). CDR3 bases: TGCAGTGCTAGAGATCGGAAGGGTTATCATGGCTACACCTTC. Translating it yields CSARDRKGYHGYTF.

This clonotype was found a few times. This rearrangement joins TRBV7-9 to TRBJ2-7; possibly TRBD1 for D (6 bases). Per the germline V gene, CDR1 is SEHNR and CDR2 is FQNEAQ (reference sequence). V was clipped by 4 bases and J by 6 bases, with 13 bases between them. The CDR3 extends over 13 amino acids. The CDR3 coding sequence is TGTGCCAGCAGCTCAACAGGGTTTTTCGAGCAGTACTTC. Translated, it gives CASSSTGFFEQYF.

This chain uses TRBV7-6 with TRBJ2-1, with D possibly matching TRBD2 (6 bases). V was cut by 1 base and J by 0 bases, with 10 bases left in between. Germline V CDR1 and CDR2: SGHVS, FNYEAQ. This CDR3 has 16 amino acids. The CDR3 sequence: CASSLVAGSSYNEQFF. In DNA, the CDR3 is TGTGCCAGCAGCTTAGTAGCCGGGAGCTCCTACAATGAGCAGTTCTTC.

Comment on this clonotype: The junction does not match germline at one end; this may be a read error. The chain couples TRBV4-1 to TRBJ2-2; D call uncertain. The CDR3 spans 14 residues. Germline V gene sequence: CDR1 MGHRA, CDR2 YSYEKL. The CDR3 nucleotides read TGCGCCAGCAGCCAAGATCTCGGCACCGTGGAGCTGTTTTTT. Amino acids: CASSQDLGTVELFF.

This chain links TRBV19 with TRBJ2-1; the D is unclear. V was shortened by 10 bases and J by 5 bases, with 21 bases between the two germline ends. The CDR3 loop spans 15 amino acids. Germline CDR1 and CDR2: LNHDA and SQIVND (reference sequence). CDR3 sequence reads: CATQLLGGRDNEQFF. CDR3 nucleotide sequence: TGTGCCACCCAATTGCTGGGTGGACGCGACAATGAGCAGTTCTTC.